Following are 3 T cell receptor beta chains from one sample sequenced in a study of blood T cell repertoires in COVID-19 (dated by TCRdb to 2020 to 2021). Libraries were built with the immunoSEQ multiplex PCR assay. TCRdb mirrors the immuneACCESS table, restricted to in-frame sequences. Some clones are absent from its copies; in checked studies, under half trace to an unresolved V gene, and the reason for the others is unknown. Within this sample are around 200,000 clones, with around 80% of them counted one time only. Under 8.5% of the sample is taken by the ten largest. The source material was peripheral blood. The receptors were gathered from a human donor in a cohort sampled during active COVID-19.

The chain joins TRBV7-9 to TRBJ2-1; 8 bases line up with TRBD1. Germline CDR1 is SEHNR and CDR2 is FQNEAQ (reference sequence). J lost 6 bases, V lost 5 bases, and 15 bases had no gene match. The CDR3 is 17 residues long. The CDR3, as DNA: TGTGCCAGCAGCCGGGAACCTGTCCAGGGGGCGCGCAATGAGCAGTTCTTC. It codes for CASSREPVQGARNEQFF. Drawing the rest from reference TRBV7-9 and TRBJ2-1, the complete variable domain is DTGVSQNPRHKITKRGQNVTFRCDPISEHNRLYWYRQTLGQGPEFLTYFQNEAQLEKSRLLSDRFSAERPKGSFSTLEIQRTEQGDSAMYLCASSREPVQGARNEQFFGPGTRLTVL.

This clone occurred many times. This sequence joins TRBV25-1 and TRBJ1-1; D uncertain. From germline, CDR1 is MGHDK and CDR2 SYGVNS. V gave up 5 bases and J gave up 2 bases, with 12 bases separating them. The CDR3 is 14 residues long. CDR3 coding DNA: TGTGCCAGCAGTAATAGCAGACTCAACACTGAAGCTTTCTTT. Its protein is CASSNSRLNTEAFF.

This chain joins TRBV7-6 and TRBJ2-7; a possible D gene is TRBD2 (5 bases). The CDR3 is made up of 12 amino acids. Germline CDR1 and CDR2: SGHVS and FNYEAQ. V was shortened by 5 bases and J by 3 bases, with 8 bases between the two germline ends. CDR3 coding DNA: TGTGCCAGCAGCAACCGGGACTACGAGCAGTACTTC. The encoded protein is CASSNRDYEQYF.